This T cell receptor beta chain was profiled in a study of shared clonotypes between healthy human individuals. This CDR3 region has 14 residues. V shed 6 bases and J shed 6 bases, with 18 bases lying between them. Germline CDR1 is SNHLY and CDR2 is FYNNEI. TCRdb keeps only in-frame clones here, not all; method: immunoSEQ multiplex PCR. The table has 2,100,000 or so clones, approximately 96% seen once; the top ten hold roughly 0.13%. The sequencing sample was made of naive CD4+ T cells sorted from blood. Sample subset: CD45RA+ positively selected. This TCR was sampled from a young man in good health. The chain couples TRBV2 to TRBJ2-7, with TRBD1 as a possible D gene (5 bases). CDR3 protein: CASRSDISGSEQYF. In nucleotides, the CDR3 is TGTGCCAGCAGGAGTGATATTTCAGGGTCCGAGCAGTACTTC.